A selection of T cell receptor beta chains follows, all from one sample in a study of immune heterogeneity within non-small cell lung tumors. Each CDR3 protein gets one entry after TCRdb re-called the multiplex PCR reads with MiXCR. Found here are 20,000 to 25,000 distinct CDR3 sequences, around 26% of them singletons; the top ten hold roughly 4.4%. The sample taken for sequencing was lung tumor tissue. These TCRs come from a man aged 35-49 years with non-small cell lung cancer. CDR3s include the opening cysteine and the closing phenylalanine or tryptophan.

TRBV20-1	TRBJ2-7	CSGVSGGIHEQYF
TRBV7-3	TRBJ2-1	CASSLDMALGGYNEQFF
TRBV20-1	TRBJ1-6	CSASRVRGNSPLHF
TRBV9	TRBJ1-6	CASSVVGDSPLHF
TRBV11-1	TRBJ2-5	CARAHFRDNKQETQYF
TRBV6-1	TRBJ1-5	CASSGSYSNQPQHF
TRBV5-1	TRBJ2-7	CASSPTGGVYEQYF
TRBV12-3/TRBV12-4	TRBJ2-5	CASRGSSRTETQYF
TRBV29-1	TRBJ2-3	CSVGAGSDTQYF
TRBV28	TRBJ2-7	CASSLLGQGAYEQYF
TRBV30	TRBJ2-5	CAWSVNMETQYF
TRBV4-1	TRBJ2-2	CASSPLAGGPGELFF
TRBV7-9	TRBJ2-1	CASSFSQTRDSNEQFF
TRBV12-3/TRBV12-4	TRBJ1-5	CASNGAQSNQPQHF
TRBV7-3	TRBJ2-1	CASSLGGSSGVYNEQFF
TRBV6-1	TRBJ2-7	CASSDSPRGSDEQYF
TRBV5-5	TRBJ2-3	CASSPQVESSGRTDTQYF
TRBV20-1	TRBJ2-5	CSAAGLAGGTQYF
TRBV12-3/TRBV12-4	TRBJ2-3	CASSRLAGDTDTQYF
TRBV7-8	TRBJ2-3	CASSSTADTQYF
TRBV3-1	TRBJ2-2	CASSYGTVNTGELFF
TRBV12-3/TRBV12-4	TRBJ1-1	CESRGRGSSNTEAFF
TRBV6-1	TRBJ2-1	CASSERTGANEHFF
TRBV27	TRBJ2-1	CATQIPTAHEQFF
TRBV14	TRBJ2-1	CASSFSSYNEQFF
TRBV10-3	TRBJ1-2	CAIGESTGTLYGYTF
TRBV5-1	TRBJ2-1	CASSRLAGGLNNEQFF
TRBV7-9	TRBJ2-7	CASSPSSFEQYF
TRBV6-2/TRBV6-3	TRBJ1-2	CASRTVIYGYTF
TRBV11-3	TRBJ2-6	CASSLGVLASAGANVLTF
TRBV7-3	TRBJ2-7	CASSLKPPLAGGAYEQYF
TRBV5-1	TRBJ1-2	CASSLDMENYGYAF